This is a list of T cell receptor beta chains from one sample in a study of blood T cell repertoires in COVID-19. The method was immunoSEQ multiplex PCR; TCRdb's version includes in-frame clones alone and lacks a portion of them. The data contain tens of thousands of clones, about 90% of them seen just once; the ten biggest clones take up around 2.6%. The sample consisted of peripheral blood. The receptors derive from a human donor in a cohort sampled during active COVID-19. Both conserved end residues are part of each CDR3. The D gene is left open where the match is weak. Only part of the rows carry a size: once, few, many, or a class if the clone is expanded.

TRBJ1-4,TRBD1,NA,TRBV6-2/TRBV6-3,TGTGCCAGCAGCCTCAGGGGGCGGTCAACTAATGAAAAACTGTTTTTT,CASSLRGRSTNEKLFF
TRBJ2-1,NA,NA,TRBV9,TGTGCCAGCAGCGTAGGGGGGCTCAATGAGCAGTTCTTC,CASSVGGLNEQFF
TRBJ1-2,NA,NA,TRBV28,TGTGCCAGCAGTTTAGGGACATTAACTAACTATGGCTACACCTTC,CASSLGTLTNYGYTF
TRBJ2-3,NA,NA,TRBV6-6,TGTGCCAGCAGTTACTCTGATGTGAGGGGGACAGATACGCAGTATTTT,CASSYSDVRGTDTQYF
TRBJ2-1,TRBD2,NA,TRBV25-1,TGTGCCAGCAGCGGAGGACTAGCGGGAGCCTTAAATCAGCAGTTCTTC,CASSGGLAGALNQQFF
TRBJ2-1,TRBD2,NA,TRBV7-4,TGTGCCAGCAGCTTAGGTGGTCGGACTAGCGGGAGTTTGGGATACAATGAGCAGTTCTTC,CASSLGGRTSGSLGYNEQFF
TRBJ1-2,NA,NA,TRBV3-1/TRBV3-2,TGTGCCAGCAGCGGGGGTCAGGAGGGCTATGGCTACACCTTC,CASSGGQEGYGYTF
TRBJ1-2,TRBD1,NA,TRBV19,TGTGCCAGTAGTGCCGGAGGGTTGGGAACGACAGGGGGCTACGGCTATGGCTACACCTTC,CASSAGGLGTTGGYGYGYTF
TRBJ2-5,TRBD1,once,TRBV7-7,TGTGCCAGCAGCCCGAGGACAGGAAGCCAAGAGACCCAGTACTTC,CASSPRTGSQETQYF
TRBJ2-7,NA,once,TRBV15,TGTGCCACCGGGCAAAGTCCCAATTCAGAGCAGTACTTC,CATGQSPNSEQYF
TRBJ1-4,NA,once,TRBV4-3,TGCGCCAGCAGCCAAGGGGCGTCGGGAAGAGAAAAACTGTTTTTT,CASSQGASGREKLFF
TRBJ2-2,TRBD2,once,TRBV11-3,TGTGCCAGCAGCTTAAATGCGGGGGATGGCGGGGAGCTGTTTTTT,CASSLNAGDGGELFF
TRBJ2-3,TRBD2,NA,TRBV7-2,TGTGCCAGCAGCTTAGCGGGACTAGCGGGAGTCAGGTGGGATACGCAGTATTTT,CASSLAGLAGVRWDTQYF
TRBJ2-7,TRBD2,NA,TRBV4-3,TGCGCCAGCAGCCAACTAGCGGGAGTAGGCCCCACCTACGAGCAGTACTTC,CASSQLAGVGPTYEQYF
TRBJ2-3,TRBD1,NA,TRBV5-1,TGCGCCAGCGCAGGGGGTCCCACAGATACGCAGTATTTT,CASAGGPTDTQYF
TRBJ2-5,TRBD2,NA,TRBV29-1,TGCAGCGTTGTTCGGCTAGCGGGAGAGGGAGAGACCCAGTACTTC,CSVVRLAGEGETQYF
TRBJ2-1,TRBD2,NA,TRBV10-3,TGTGCCATCAGTGAGGTCGGTAGCGGGGAGCACTGGAATGAGCAGTTCTTC,CAISEVGSGEHWNEQFF
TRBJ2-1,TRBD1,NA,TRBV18,TGTGCCAGCTCATTCTCCGGGACAGGGGTATACAATGAGCAGTTCTTC,CASSFSGTGVYNEQFF
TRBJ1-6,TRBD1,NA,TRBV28,TGTGCCAGCAGCCAGCCGGGGACAGGGTGGGTCTCACCCCTCCACTTT,CASSQPGTGWVSPLHF
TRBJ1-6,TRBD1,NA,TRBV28,TGTGCCAGCAGCCACATCCCGGGACAGCGGACCCGTAGCTCCTATAATTCACCCCTCCACTTT,CASSHIPGQRTRSSYNSPLHF
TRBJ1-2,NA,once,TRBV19,TGTGCCAGTAGTACGTCATCTACTAACTATGGCTACACCTTC,CASSTSSTNYGYTF
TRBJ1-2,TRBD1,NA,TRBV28,TGTGCCAGCAAAAGAACAGGGGGCAACTATGGCTACACCTTC,CASKRTGGNYGYTF
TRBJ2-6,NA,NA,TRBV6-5,TGTGCCAGCAGTTTCGACAGCTCTGGGGCCAACGTCCTGACTTTC,CASSFDSSGANVLTF
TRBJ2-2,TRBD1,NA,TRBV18,TGTGCCAGCTCACCCCCAGGCAGGGGGCATGATAAGACCGGGGAGCTGTTTTTT,CASSPPGRGHDKTGELFF
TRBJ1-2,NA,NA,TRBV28,TGTGCCAGCAGTTCCCGGGACATCCCGAACTATGGCTACACCTTC,CASSSRDIPNYGYTF
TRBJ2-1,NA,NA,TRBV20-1,TGCAGTGCTAGAGATCTGGCTGAGCAGTTCTTC,CSARDLAEQFF
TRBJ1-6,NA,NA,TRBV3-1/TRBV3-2,TGTGCCAGCAGCCCTCGGGAGGGAAATTCACCCCTCCACTTT,CASSPREGNSPLHF
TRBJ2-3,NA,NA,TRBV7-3,TGTGCCAGCAGCTTAGTGGCAGGGGGCACAGATACGCAGTATTTT,CASSLVAGGTDTQYF
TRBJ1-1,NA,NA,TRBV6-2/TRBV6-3,TGTGCCAGCAGTCATCAGGGTGGGTGGACTGAAGCTTTCTTT,CASSHQGGWTEAFF
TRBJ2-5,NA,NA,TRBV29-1,TGCAGCGTTCGGGCCGGGGAGGAGGCAAACCAAGAGACCCAGTACTTC,CSVRAGEEANQETQYF
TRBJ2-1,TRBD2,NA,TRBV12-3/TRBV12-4,TGTGCCAGCAGATCCGGGACTATGAATGAGCAGTTCTTC,CASRSGTMNEQFF
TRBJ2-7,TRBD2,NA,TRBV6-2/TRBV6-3,TGTGCCAGCAGCTCCATCCGACTAGCGGGCTACGAGCAGTACTTC,CASSSIRLAGYEQYF
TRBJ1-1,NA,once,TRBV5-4,TGTGCCAGCAGCCTTAACAGGGCGATGAACACTGAAGCTTTCTTT,CASSLNRAMNTEAFF
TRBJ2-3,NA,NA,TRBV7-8,TGTGCCAGCAGCTTTACTTCTAGCGCCACTAGCACAGATACGCAGTATTTT,CASSFTSSATSTDTQYF
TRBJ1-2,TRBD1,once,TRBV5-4,TGTGCCAGCAGCTGGAAACAGGGGGCAACAACCATCTATGGCTACACCTTC,CASSWKQGATTIYGYTF
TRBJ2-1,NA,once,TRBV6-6,TGTGCCAGCAGTTACCGCTCCTCTTGGGGCGACAATGAGCAGTTCTTC,CASSYRSSWGDNEQFF
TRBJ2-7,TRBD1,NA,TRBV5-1,TGCGCCAGCAGCTTGGGACAGGGGAGCTCCTACGAGCAGTACTTC,CASSLGQGSSYEQYF